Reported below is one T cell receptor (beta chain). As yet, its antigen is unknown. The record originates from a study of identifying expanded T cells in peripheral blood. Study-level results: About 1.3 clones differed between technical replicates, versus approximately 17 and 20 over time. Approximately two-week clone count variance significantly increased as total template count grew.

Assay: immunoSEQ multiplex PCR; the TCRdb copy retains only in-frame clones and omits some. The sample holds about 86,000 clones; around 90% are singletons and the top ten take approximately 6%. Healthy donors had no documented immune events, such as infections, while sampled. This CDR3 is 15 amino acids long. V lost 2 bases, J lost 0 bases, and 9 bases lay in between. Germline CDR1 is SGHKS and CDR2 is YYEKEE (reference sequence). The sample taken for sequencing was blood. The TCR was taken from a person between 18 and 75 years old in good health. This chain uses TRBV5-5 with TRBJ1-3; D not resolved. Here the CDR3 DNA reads TGTGCCAGCAGCTTCCGGATCCCCTCTGGAAACACCATATATTTT. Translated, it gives CASSFRIPSGNTIYF.